This TCR beta chain stems from a study of blood T cells in healthy people across ages. Overall study results and limits: Older age went with lower TCR beta diversity per million T cells, in a roughly linear way. It was the long-lived donors that had more naive CD4+ cells and higher diversity than aged donors.

A J-beta primer mix and a sample-barcoded 5' primer were used in a second PCR of about 7 to 12 cycles. Every sample gave at least 2.5 million paired-end reads containing CDR3. Using its own MiXCR run on the 5' RACE reads, TCRdb lists one record per CDR3 protein. The sample has 650,000 to 950,000 distinct CDR3 sequences, around two fifths seen once. The V segment lost 4 bases and the J segment 3 bases; nucleotides outside the gene matches: 5. This CDR3 region has 15 residues. CDR1 is SGHDT and CDR2 is YYEEEE in the germline V gene. At least 6.5 million PBMCs were isolated per sample. Remarks on this clonotype: Antigen unknown.

This clonotype was obtained from a man aged 55 to 70 in good health. The sample taken for sequencing was blood. V and J are TRBV5-6 and TRBJ2-1, with 9 positions matching TRBD2. CDR3 residues: CASSPGTSLYNEQFF. The CDR3 DNA sequence: TGTGCCAGCAGCCCCGGGACTAGCCTCTACAATGAGCAGTTCTTC.